The 17 T cell receptor beta chains below were found in one sample sequenced in a study of siplizumab effects on memory and regulatory T cells. Method: immunoSEQ multiplex PCR; TCRdb's copy keeps in-frame clones and lacks some. This sample has some 73,000 clones, with 93% found just once. The sequencing sample was made of CD8+ T cells sorted from blood. All receptors come from a human donor in good health.

This rearrangement joins TRBV27 to TRBJ2-7; possibly TRBD1 or TRBD2 for D (5 bases each). The CDR3 totals 15 residues. Per germline, CDR1 MNHEY and CDR2 SMNVEV (reference sequence). The V gene lost 0 bases and the J gene lost 3 bases, with 12 bases spanning the gap. DNA of the CDR3: TGTGCCAGCAGTTTATCGGGGGACGGCTACTACGAGCAGTACTTC. This gives the protein CASSLSGDGYYEQYF.

The count of this clone is one. V and J are TRBV19 and TRBJ1-4; 7 positions match TRBD1. V was pared by 8 bases and J by 7 bases, with 7 bases of the junction left unmatched. The germline V gene has CDR1 LNHDA and CDR2 SQIVND (reference sequence). The CDR3 contains 13 residues. The CDR3: CASGTGEGEKLFF. CDR3 DNA: TGTGCCAGTGGAACAGGGGAAGGTGAAAAACTGTTTTTT.

This chain links TRBV7-2 with TRBJ2-3; a possible D gene is TRBD2 (5 bases). This CDR3 is built from 14 residues. V was shortened by 8 bases and J by 4 bases, with 16 bases between the two germline ends. Germline V gene sequence: CDR1 SGHTA, CDR2 FQGNSA. As DNA, the CDR3 is TGTGCCAGCGCCCCGGCGGGCGGGTCAGATACGCAGTATTTT. Its translation: CASAPAGGSDTQYF.

The rearrangement joins TRBV29-1 to TRBJ2-7; D tentatively fits TRBD1 or TRBD2 (5 bases each). The CDR3 is 14 residues long. V was shortened by 3 bases and J by 3 bases, with 15 bases between the two germline ends. Germline V gives CDR1 SQVTM, CDR2 ANQGSEA. The CDR3 loop reads CSVDRDRHLYEQYF. The CDR3 DNA reads TGCAGCGTTGATAGGGACCGTCACCTCTACGAGCAGTACTTC.

This chain joins TRBV29-1 and TRBJ2-7, with a possible D match to TRBD1 (6 bases). This CDR3 has 12 amino acids. V was shortened by 7 bases and J by 2 bases, with 12 bases between the two germline ends. Germline V gene lookup returns CDR1 SQVTM and CDR2 ANQGSEA. The CDR3 DNA reads TGCAGCGCACGACAGGAGGCCTACGAGCAGTACTTC. It translates to CSARQEAYEQYF.

This chain joins TRBV15 and TRBJ2-5, with TRBD1 as a possible D gene (6 bases). V lost 1 base and J lost 3, with 9 bases in between. This CDR3 comprises 14 residues. From germline, CDR1 is LNHNV and CDR2 YYDKDF (reference sequence). The CDR3 loop is CATSRGQEKETQYF. In nucleotides, the CDR3 is TGTGCCACCAGCAGAGGACAGGAGAAAGAGACCCAGTACTTC. The variable domain in full, completed from reference TRBV15 and TRBJ2-5, reads DAMVIQNPRYQVTQFGKPVTLSCSQTLNHNVMYWYQQKSSQAPKLLFHYYDKDFNNEADTPDNFQSRRPNTSFCFLDIRSPGLGDTAMYLCATSRGQEKETQYFGPGTRLLVL.

The chain employs TRBV27 and TRBJ2-2; possibly TRBD1 for D (6 bases). V lost 6 bases and J lost 0, with 14 bases in between. Germline V lookup: CDR1 MNHEY, CDR2 SMNVEV (reference sequence). The CDR3 has 16 residues. The CDR3 DNA follows: TGTGCCAGCAGGGCCCCGGACAGCGCGAACACCGGGGAGCTGTTTTTT. Residues: CASRAPDSANTGELFF.

The CDR3 region is CASSLDGAPMNGYTF. In DNA, the CDR3 is TGTGCCAGCAGCTTAGACGGGGCCCCGATGAATGGCTACACCTTC. The J gene is TRBJ1-2, the V gene TRBV7-6; D may be TRBD1 (5 bases). The CDR3 contains 15 residues. Trimming shortened V by 1 base and J by 6 bases, and 15 bases separated the two germline ends. CDR1 and CDR2 (germline): SGHVS, FNYEAQ.

V and J are TRBV4-3 and TRBJ2-2; tentatively, D is TRBD2 (5 bases). Trimming left V 1 base short and J 2 bases short, with 14 bases between. Germline CDR1 and CDR2: LGHNA and YSLEER. CDR3 length: 17 amino acids. This chain's CDR3 is CASSQGTSAINTGELFF. CDR3 coding DNA: TGCGCCAGCAGCCAAGGAACTAGTGCTATCAACACCGGGGAGCTGTTTTTT.

The chain recombines TRBV29-1 with TRBJ2-1, with 15 bases aligning to TRBD2. The germline CDR1 and CDR2 sequences are SQVTM and ANQGSEA. After removal of 3 bases from V and 0 bases from J, the junction contained 3 bases not matched to a gene. The CDR3 runs to 17 residues. CDR3 sequence: CSVDGTSGGSSYNEQFF. The CDR3 DNA follows: TGCAGCGTTGACGGGACTAGCGGGGGGAGCTCCTACAATGAGCAGTTCTTC.

The V and J genes are TRBV30 and TRBJ2-6; D is possibly TRBD2 (5 bases). CDR3 length: 16 amino acids. The V end lost 2 bases, the J end lost 2 bases, and 13 bases lay between the germline ends. Per the germline V gene, CDR1 is GTSNPN and CDR2 is SVGIG (reference sequence). CDR3 region: CAWSTTEVTGANVLTF. CDR3 DNA sequence: TGTGCCTGGAGTACCACGGAGGTTACTGGGGCCAACGTCCTGACTTTC.

The J gene is TRBJ2-7, the V gene TRBV19, with 8 bases matching TRBD1. CDR1 is LNHDA and CDR2 is SQIVND in the germline V gene (reference sequence). The CDR3 length is 14 residues. The V and J ends lost 4 bases and 5 bases, in that order; junction bases with no gene match: 7. CDR3 bases: TGTGCCAGTAGTAGGACAGGGACGATAAACGAGCAGTACTTC. Its translation is CASSRTGTINEQYF. The variable domain in full, completed from reference TRBV19 and TRBJ2-7, reads DGGITQSPKYLFRKEGQNVTLSCEQNLNHDAMYWYRQDPGQGLRLIYYSQIVNDFQKGDIAEGYSVSREKKESFPLTVTSAQKNPTAFYLCASSRTGTINEQYFGPGTRLTVT.

This CDR3 is CASSLLGENTEAFF. The DNA of the CDR3 is TGCGCCAGCAGCTTGTTGGGTGAGAATACTGAAGCTTTCTTT. The genes are TRBV5-1 and TRBJ1-1; D unresolved. V was shortened by 1 base and J by 5 bases, with 12 bases between the two germline ends. There are 14 residues in the CDR3. The germline gives CDR1 SGHRS, CDR2 YFSETQ.

Details on this clone: At one boundary the junction diverges from the germline segment, which might be a read error. The gene calls are TRBV29-1 and TRBJ2-7; D assignment may be TRBD1 or TRBD2 (5 bases each). Germline assignment: CDR1 SQVTM and CDR2 ANQGSEA. This CDR3 is 12 amino acids long. In nucleotides, the CDR3 is TGCAGCGTTCAAGAGGGGTCCTACGAGCAGTACTTC. This gives the protein CSVQEGSYEQYF.

The chain employs TRBV6-7 and TRBJ1-1; D is possibly TRBD1 (5 bases). TRBV6-7 is labeled an ORF, and its function is uncertain. The V gene lost 6 bases and the J gene lost 1 base, with 12 bases spanning the gap. The CDR3 extends over 14 amino acids. Here the CDR3 reads CASRGGWPNTEAFF. As DNA, the CDR3 is TGTGCCAGCAGGGGGGGATGGCCGAACACTGAAGCTTTCTTT.

V and J are TRBV7-9 and TRBJ2-6, with D hard to call. The CDR3 runs 16 residues. Per germline, CDR1 SEHNR and CDR2 FQNEAQ (reference sequence). Trimming pared 4 bases from V and 0 bases from J, leaving 10 bases between. CDR3 region: CASSSRPASGANVLTF. CDR3 nucleotide sequence: TGTGCCAGCAGCTCCCGACCGGCCTCTGGGGCCAACGTCCTGACTTTC.

The CDR3 region has the DNA TGCGCCAGGGAAGGGGCCGGGTTGGGATACAATCAGCCCCAGCATTTT. Translating gives CAREGAGLGYNQPQHF. The chain combines TRBV10-2 with TRBJ1-5; tentative D call: TRBD1 (5 bases). Trimming left V 9 bases short and J 3 bases short, with 21 bases between. The CDR3 runs to 16 residues. CDR1 WSHSY and CDR2 SAAADI come from the germline V gene.